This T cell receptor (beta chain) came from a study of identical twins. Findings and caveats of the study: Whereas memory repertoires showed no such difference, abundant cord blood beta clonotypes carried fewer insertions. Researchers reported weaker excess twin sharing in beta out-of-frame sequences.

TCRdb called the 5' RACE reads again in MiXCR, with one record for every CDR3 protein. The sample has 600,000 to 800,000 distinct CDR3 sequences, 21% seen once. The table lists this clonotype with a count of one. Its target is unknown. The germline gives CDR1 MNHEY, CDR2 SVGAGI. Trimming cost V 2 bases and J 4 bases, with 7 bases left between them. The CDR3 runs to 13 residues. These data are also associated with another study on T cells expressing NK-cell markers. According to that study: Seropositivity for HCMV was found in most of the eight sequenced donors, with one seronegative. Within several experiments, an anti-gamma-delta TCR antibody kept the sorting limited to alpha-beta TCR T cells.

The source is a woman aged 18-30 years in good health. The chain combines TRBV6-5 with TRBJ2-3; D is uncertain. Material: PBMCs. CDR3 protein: CASSYEWADTQYF. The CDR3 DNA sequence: TGTGCCAGCAGTTACGAGTGGGCAGATACGCAGTATTTT.